This T cell receptor (beta chain) was identified during a study of blood T cell repertoires in COVID-19. This CDR3 has 16 amino acids. Looked up from germline, CDR1 is LGHDT and CDR2 is YNNKEL (reference sequence). V was clipped by 4 bases and J by 4 bases; unmatched bases: 8. This table comes from immunoSEQ multiplex PCR, and its TCRdb copy is limited to in-frame clones, with some not included. The data contain fewer than 250,000 clones, 88% of them seen just once; the ten biggest clones take up over 1.5%. The sequence was obtained from a man aged 65 to 79 with acute or convalescent COVID-19. The V gene is TRBV3-1 (or the pseudogene TRBV3-2), the J gene TRBJ1-4, with TRBD1 matching 8 bases. Source material: peripheral blood. The CDR3 spells CASSRPGTGFNEKLFF. In DNA, the CDR3 is TGTGCCAGCAGCCGGCCCGGGACAGGTTTTAATGAAAAACTGTTTTTT.